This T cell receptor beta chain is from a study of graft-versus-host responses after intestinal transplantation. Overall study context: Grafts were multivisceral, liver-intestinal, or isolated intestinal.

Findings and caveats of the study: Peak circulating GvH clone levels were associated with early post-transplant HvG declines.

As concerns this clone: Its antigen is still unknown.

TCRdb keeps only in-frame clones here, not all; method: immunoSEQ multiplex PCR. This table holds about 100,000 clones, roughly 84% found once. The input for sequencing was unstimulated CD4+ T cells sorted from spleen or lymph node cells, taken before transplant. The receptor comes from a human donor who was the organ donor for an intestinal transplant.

The CDR3 here is CASSTRGPDFREQFF. CDR3 nucleotides: TGTGCCAGCAGCACCCGGGGACCCGATTTCCGGGAGCAGTTCTTC. This chain joins TRBV11-2 and TRBJ2-1; D assignment may be TRBD1 or TRBD2 (5 bases each). CDR1 is SGHAT and CDR2 is FQNNGV in the germline V gene. The CDR3 totals 15 residues. V was clipped by 5 bases and J by 10 bases, with 21 bases between them.